One sample yielded the 25 T cell receptor beta chains listed below, sequenced in a study of T cells in Graves' hyperthyroidism and ophthalmopathy. The investigators amplified TCR beta CDR3 regions from RNA transcripts. When the TCR CDR3 underwent first-round RT-PCR, the HTBI primer set was used. Each CDR3 protein is one row after TCRdb ran MiXCR on the multiplex PCR reads. The repertoire has around 300,000 distinct CDR3 sequences, 13% of them found once; the top ten carry approximately 8.6%. Sequenced sample: blood. The receptors come from a woman aged 25 to 39 with Graves' hyperthyroidism that later progressed to Graves' ophthalmopathy.

This clonotype appeared many times. For the CDR3, the DNA is TGTGCCAGCAGTCAGGGACAGGAGAAAACCTACGAGCAGTACTTC. Its protein is CASSQGQEKTYEQYF. V and J are TRBV2 and TRBJ2-7, with 8 bases lining up with TRBD1. CDR1 is SNHLY and CDR2 is FYNNEI in the germline V gene. V dropped 5 bases and J dropped 2; count of bases not matched to a gene: 8. The CDR3 runs 15 residues. Based on the CDR3 plus reference TRBV2 and TRBJ2-7, the full variable domain is EPEVTQTPSHQVTQMGQEVILRCVPISNHLYFYWYRQILGQKVEFLVSFYNNEISEKSEIFDDQFSVERPDGSNFTLKIRSTKLEDSAMYFCASSQGQEKTYEQYFGPGTRLTVT.

The table lists this clonotype with many counts. The rearrangement uses TRBV20-1 and TRBJ2-3; 9 bases match TRBD2. After removal of 6 bases from V and 4 bases from J, the junction contained 11 bases not matched to a gene. The CDR3 is 15 residues long. Germline V CDR1 and CDR2: DFQATT, SNEGSKA (reference sequence). The CDR3 is CSATPGAGGPDTQYF. The CDR3 DNA is TGCAGTGCCACCCCCGGTGCGGGGGGGCCAGATACGCAGTATTTT.

This clonotype appeared a few times. This may be a read error: a much more frequent sequence differs by one nucleotide. The chain has TRBV18 and TRBJ1-2, with D unresolved. The CDR3 sequence is 13 residues long. Per the germline V gene, CDR1 is KGHSH and CDR2 is LQKENI. The CDR3: CASSPEGLYGCTF. As DNA, the CDR3 is TGTGCCAGCTCCCCGGAAGGTCTTTATGGCTGCACCTTC.

The CDR3: CAIRGLQETQYF. The CDR3 DNA follows: TGTGCCATCCGCGGGCTCCAAGAGACCCAGTACTTC. V and J are TRBV10-3 and TRBJ2-5, with D maybe TRBD2 (5 bases). CDR1 ENHRY and CDR2 SYGVKD come from the germline V gene. The germline V and J ends were trimmed by 8 bases and 1 base, with 8 bases remaining between them. CDR3 length: 12 residues.

There are many counts of this clonotype. The chain joins TRBV3-1 to TRBJ2-3, with 7 bases fitting TRBD2. From germline, CDR1 is LGHDT and CDR2 YNNKEL (reference sequence). V gave up 0 bases and J gave up 6 bases; unmatched junction bases: 3. The CDR3 has 14 amino acids. The CDR3 bases are TGTGCCAGCAGCCAAGAGTCTAGCGGTGATACGCAGTATTTT. Translating it yields CASSQESSGDTQYF.

The sample holds many counts of this clonotype. One end of the junction does not line up with germline, which may come from a read error. The rearrangement uses TRBV12-3 or TRBV12-4 and TRBJ2-5; 8 positions agree with TRBD2. The CDR3 runs 12 residues. The CDR3 loop reads CASRLGTRPPYF. The CDR3 region has the DNA TGTGCCAGCAGATTAGGGACTAGGCCCCCGTACTTC.

This clonotype was counted many times. The rearrangement joins TRBV7-4 to TRBJ2-1; 9 positions match TRBD1. This CDR3 has 16 amino acids. Germline V gene data show CDR1 as SGHVT and CDR2 as SQSDAQ. The V gene end was trimmed by 4 bases and the J gene end by 1 base; junction bases not matched to a gene: 5. Written as DNA, the CDR3 is TGTGCCAGCAGCTGCGACAGGGGGGAGTCCTACAATGAGCAGTTCTTC. Translation: CASSCDRGESYNEQFF. Complete variable domain (other parts from reference TRBV7-4 and TRBJ2-1): GAGVSQSPRYKVAKRGRDVALRCDSISGHVTLYWYRQTLGQGSEVLTYSQSDAQRDKSGRPSGRFSAERPERSVSTLKIQRTEQGDSAVYLCASSCDRGESYNEQFFGPGTRLTVL.

This chain joins TRBV11-2 and TRBJ2-2, with TRBD2 identical over 9 bases. CDR1 and CDR2 from the germline V gene are SGHAT and FQNNGV. V dropped 4 bases and J dropped 5; count of bases not matched to a gene: 5. The CDR3 is made up of 15 amino acids. CDR3 nucleotides: TGTGCCAGCAGCTCGCTAGCGGGACGGACCGGGGAGCTGTTTTTT. Translation gives CASSSLAGRTGELFF.

In regard to this clonotype: Relative to the germline gene, one junction end is altered; a read error may explain this. The V call is TRBV19, the J call TRBJ1-2; TRBD1 might be the D (6 bases). Germline-derived CDR1 and CDR2 are LNHDA and SQIVND (reference sequence). The CDR3 extends over 15 amino acids. The CDR3 reads CASSIGRQARNGCTF. CDR3 coding DNA: TGTGCCAGTAGTATAGGAAGACAGGCCCGCAATGGCTGCACCTTC.

This clonotype was counted ten times or more. V is TRBV14 and J is TRBJ2-7; 9 nucleotides line up with TRBD2. CDR3 length equals 16 residues. Germline V gene lookup returns CDR1 SGHDN and CDR2 FVKESK. J gave up 3 bases and V 1 base, and 7 bases lay outside the gene matches. Here the CDR3 DNA reads TGTGCCAGCAGCCAAGGATGGGTAGCGGGAGTCTACGAGCAGTACTTC. Translation gives CASSQGWVAGVYEQYF.

Of note for this clonotype: This could be a read error, since a much larger clone is one nucleotide away. The rearrangement links TRBV6-2 or TRBV6-3 to TRBJ2-1, with D maybe TRBD1 (6 bases). This CDR3 has 13 residues. Germline V lookup: CDR1 MNHEY, CDR2 SVGEGT. V gave up 7 bases and J gave up 9 bases, with 16 bases separating them. As DNA, the CDR3 is TGTGCCAGCAATGAGACAGGAATTCCTGAGCAGTTCTTC. Its translation: CASNETGIPEQFF.

This clonotype occurred many times. The chain uses TRBV6-2 or TRBV6-3 and TRBJ1-2, with TRBD1 matching over 8 bases. The CDR3 contains 15 residues. With 5 bases clipped from V and 2 bases from J, the junction kept 7 bases outside the gene matches. In germline, CDR1 is MNHEY, CDR2 SVGEGT. The CDR3 bases are TGTGCCAGCAGTCAACCCGGGACAGGAAACTATGGCTACACCTTC. This sequence encodes CASSQPGTGNYGYTF.

This clonotype has ten or more counts. V usage is TRBV3-1 and J usage is TRBJ2-5, with TRBD2 as a possible D gene (6 bases). V lost 2 bases and J 5 bases, leaving 9 bases between the germline ends. The CDR3 runs 13 residues. Germline CDR1 LGHDT, CDR2 YNNKEL (reference sequence). CDR3 DNA: TGTGCCAGCAGCCAACTAGCGTCCGAGACCCAGTACTTC. Amino acids: CASSQLASETQYF.

J is TRBJ2-2 and V is TRBV7-9; TRBD1 aligns across 7 bases. Germline V CDR1 and CDR2: SEHNR, FQNEAQ (reference sequence). The trim removed 3 bases at V and 6 bases at J, leaving 13 bases unmatched. The CDR3 totals 17 residues. This CDR3 is CASSFDQRQGVPGELFF. The CDR3 DNA reads as TGTGCCAGCAGCTTTGACCAGCGACAGGGAGTTCCCGGGGAGCTGTTTTTT. Using reference TRBV7-9 and TRBJ2-2 for the parts outside the CDR3, the full variable domain is DTGVSQNPRHKITKRGQNVTFRCDPISEHNRLYWYRQTLGQGPEFLTYFQNEAQLEKSRLLSDRFSAERPKGSFSTLEIQRTEQGDSAMYLCASSFDQRQGVPGELFFGEGSRLTVL.

This clonotype was seen at least ten times. The rearrangement joins TRBV11-2 to TRBJ2-1; no firm D call. This CDR3 is 12 amino acids long. The germline gives CDR1 SGHAT, CDR2 FQNNGV. Between the trimmed V and J ends, which lost 6 bases and 3 bases, there was a span of 6 bases. The CDR3 is CASSQNYNEQFF. DNA of the CDR3: TGTGCCAGCAGTCAGAACTACAATGAGCAGTTCTTC.

This chain uses TRBV9 with TRBJ2-2; possible D gene TRBD1, 5 bases. V gave up 4 bases and J gave up 6 bases, with 13 bases separating them. Germline V CDR1 and CDR2: SGDLS, YYNGEE. The CDR3 runs to 14 residues. This CDR3 reads CASSPYPGSGELFF. The CDR3, as DNA: TGTGCCAGCAGCCCATACCCAGGGTCCGGGGAGCTGTTTTTT.

This clonotype has ten or more counts. The chain uses TRBV24-1 and TRBJ2-2; D remains unclear. The CDR3 runs to 14 residues. Per the germline V gene, CDR1 is KGHDR and CDR2 is SFDVKD. Trimming pared 5 bases from V and 3 bases from J, leaving 9 bases between. The CDR3 DNA sequence: TGTGCCACCAGTGGGGGAACCTACACCGGGGAGCTGTTTTTT. It is translated as CATSGGTYTGELFF.

This clonotype was seen ten or more times. CDR3 in amino acids: CASSGQGASYEQYF. CDR3 DNA sequence: TGTGCCAGCAGCGGACAGGGGGCTTCCTACGAGCAGTACTTC. The gene calls are TRBV7-9 and TRBJ2-7; TRBD1 matches 11 bases. J lost 1 base, V lost 5 bases, and 1 base had no gene match. Germline CDR1 reads SEHNR; CDR2 reads FQNEAQ (reference sequence). The CDR3 has 14 residues. The full variable domain, with the rest looked up from reference TRBV7-9 and TRBJ2-7, is DTGVSQNPRHKITKRGQNVTFRCDPISEHNRLYWYRQTLGQGPEFLTYFQNEAQLEKSRLLSDRFSAERPKGSFSTLEIQRTEQGDSAMYLCASSGQGASYEQYFGPGTRLTVT.

This clonotype was detected ten times or more. This chain connects TRBV5-4 to TRBJ2-1; 12 bases fit TRBD2. The V segment lost 5 bases and the J segment 2 bases; nucleotides outside the gene matches: 5. The CDR3 is made up of 16 amino acids. The germline gives CDR1 SGHNT, CDR2 YYREEE (reference sequence). The CDR3 bases are TGTGCCAGCAGTGGGACTAGCGGGCTTACCTACAATGAGCAGTTCTTC. Translation: CASSGTSGLTYNEQFF.

The rearrangement uses TRBV19 and TRBJ2-2; 13 nucleotides line up with TRBD2. The CDR3 extends over 17 amino acids. The V gene end was trimmed by 6 bases and the J gene end by 5 bases; junction bases not matched to a gene: 9. Looked up from germline, CDR1 is LNHDA and CDR2 is SQIVND (reference sequence). The CDR3: CASSQTSGRAGTGELFF. The CDR3 nucleotides are TGTGCCAGTAGCCAAACTAGCGGGAGGGCCGGGACCGGGGAGCTGTTTTTT. Filled out from reference TRBV19 and TRBJ2-2, the complete variable domain reads DGGITQSPKYLFRKEGQNVTLSCEQNLNHDAMYWYRQDPGQGLRLIYYSQIVNDFQKGDIAEGYSVSREKKESFPLTVTSAQKNPTAFYLCASSQTSGRAGTGELFFGEGSRLTVL.

This clonotype was seen ten or more times. The V and J genes are TRBV6-1 and TRBJ2-7; D uncertain. Trimming took off 2 bases at V and 3 bases at J, with 14 bases between the two ends. Looked up from germline, CDR1 is MNHNS and CDR2 is SASEGT. There are 15 residues in the CDR3. The CDR3 DNA reads as TGTGCCAGCAGTGAATCAGGTGGCCAAGACTACGAGCAGTACTTC. Translating it yields CASSESGGQDYEQYF.

The table lists this clonotype with many counts. This chain connects TRBV5-1 to TRBJ1-1; the D is unclear. This CDR3 spans 13 amino acids. CDR1 is SGHRS, CDR2 YFSETQ, per germline. The V gene lost 0 bases and the J gene lost 5 bases, with 8 bases spanning the gap. In DNA form, the CDR3 reads TGCGCCAGCAGCTTGGAATGGGGAACTGAAGCTTTCTTT. This translates into CASSLEWGTEAFF.

The chain joins TRBV5-6 to TRBJ2-1, with 8 bases matching TRBD1. The germline V gene encodes CDR1 SGHDT and CDR2 YYEEEE. CDR3 length: 13 amino acids. Trimming took 4 bases from V and 8 from J; bases not matched to a gene: 5. The CDR3 here is CASSPDRVDEQFF. The DNA of the CDR3 is TGTGCCAGCAGCCCGGACAGGGTGGATGAGCAGTTCTTC.

Note on this clonotype: Given a much more abundant clone one base away, this may be a read error. This sequence joins TRBV24-1 and TRBJ2-2; either TRBD1 or TRBD2 may fit D (7 bases each). This CDR3 has 14 residues. Germline loops: CDR1 KGHDR, CDR2 SFDVKD. The CDR3 bases are TGTACCACCAGGGGAGGGGGCTTCACCGGGGAGCTGTTTTTT. Encoded protein: CTTRGGGFTGELFF.

This rearrangement joins TRBV5-6 to TRBJ2-3; 9 bases align to TRBD2. The CDR3 has 14 residues. Germline trimming cut 5 bases from V and 4 bases from J; bases unmatched to any gene: 5. The germline CDR1 and CDR2 sequences are SGHDT and YYEEEE. CDR3 in DNA: TGTGCCAGCAGTCCCGGCGGGAGGGCAGATACGCAGTATTTT. Amino acids: CASSPGGRADTQYF.